The present entry profiles one T cell receptor (beta chain) with its context. The antigen is not known. This entry is derived from a study of OX40 agonist ivuxolimab in advanced cancers. Study at large: Patients received intravenous ivuxolimab every 2 weeks at 0.01 to 10 mg/kg. General study points: Among the least clonally expanded were partial responders at 0.1-3.0 mg/kg.

Sequencing used immunoSEQ multiplex PCR; TCRdb keeps in-frame clones, though not all of them. The profile shows tens of thousands of clones, about 86% of them singletons. The CDR3 sequence is 11 residues long. Trimming left V 3 bases short and J 7 bases short, with 7 bases between. CDR1 SGHNT and CDR2 YYREEE come from the germline V gene (reference sequence). This sample comprised CD4+ or CD8+ T cells sorted from blood, obtained in a trial of the OX40 agonist ivuxolimab. The chain employs TRBV5-4 and TRBJ1-2; D gene unclear. The clonotype originates from an adult with an advanced solid tumor such as melanoma, head and neck, liver or kidney cancer. The CDR3, as DNA: TGTGCCAGCAGCTACGCTAGTGGCTACACCTTC. Translated: CASSYASGYTF.